A single sample is the source of the 16 T cell receptor beta chains below, sequenced in a study of blood T cell repertoires in COVID-19 (dated by TCRdb to about 2020). Preparation of the library involved the immunoSEQ multiplex PCR assay. This is the immuneACCESS table as TCRdb keeps it, with only in-frame sequences that have V and J called. A part of the clones is gone; compared with another copy, unresolved V genes explain less than half, and the rest is unexplained. Here the sample has 250,000 or so clones; 85% to 90% occur a single time. Under 2% of the sample goes to the ten largest clones. Sequenced input: PBMCs or T cells enriched from blood (not recorded which). These receptors all come from a woman in her fifties or sixties who had recovered from COVID-19.

J is TRBJ2-7 and V is TRBV23-1; a possible D gene is TRBD2 (6 bases). TRBV23-1 is an ORF for which the function is uncertain. This CDR3 is built from 15 residues. Deletions cut 8 bases from V and 2 bases from J, with 19 bases between. The CDR3 region has the DNA TGCGCCAGCTCTGCGGGGAAGTACAGACCCTACGAGCAGTACTTC. Its protein product is CASSAGKYRPYEQYF.

In its sample, this clone was seen once. The chain uses TRBV29-1 and TRBJ2-3, with 7 positions matching TRBD2. V gave up 5 bases and J gave up 7 bases; unmatched junction bases: 3. The germline V gene has CDR1 SQVTM and CDR2 ANQGSEA. The CDR3 runs to 11 residues. The CDR3 sequence is CSVWTSNTQYF. The CDR3 DNA is TGCAGCGTTTGGACTAGTAATACGCAGTATTTT.

The V and J genes are TRBV7-2 and TRBJ2-2; 14 nucleotides align to TRBD2. Germline CDR1 is SGHTA and CDR2 is FQGNSA. With V trimmed by 4 bases and J by 5 bases, 6 bases remained unmatched. This CDR3 is built from 17 residues. The CDR3 region has the DNA TGTGCCAGCAGCTCGGGACTAGCGGGAGTAGAAACCGGGGAGCTGTTTTTT. As protein: CASSSGLAGVETGELFF.

This rearrangement joins TRBV4-3 to TRBJ2-5; D is undetermined. Germline loops: CDR1 LGHNA, CDR2 YSLEER. The V and J ends lost 4 bases and 1 base respectively, with 10 bases between them. The CDR3 is made up of 14 amino acids. DNA for the CDR3: TGCGCCAGCAGCCGGTACAGAGTCCAAGAGACCCAGTACTTC. Encoded protein: CASSRYRVQETQYF.

A remark on this clone: The final CDR3 position lacks the conserved phenylalanine or tryptophan, pointing to a likely read error. No DNA is shown, since the ends of the CDR3 on it are uncertain; the CDR3 is the one TCRdb lists. V is TRBV28 and J is TRBJ1-1; the table's D call, TRBD1, was not checked against the DNA. CDR1 MDHEN and CDR2 SYDVKM come from the germline V gene. With termini counted, the CDR3 has 14 amino acids. This CDR3 is CASSSQPPGQGPLL.

The chain combines TRBV6-4 with TRBJ2-1, with D possibly matching TRBD2 (5 bases). Germline CDR1 reads MRHNA; CDR2 reads SNTAGT. CDR3 length equals 13 residues. V was clipped by 3 bases and J by 15 bases, with 18 bases between them. The CDR3 DNA follows: TGTGCCAGCAGTGAGAGGGAGACGACTTTTCCGTTCTTC. Translated: CASSERETTFPFF.

This clone was counted a single time. The V gene is TRBV9, the J gene TRBJ2-1, with TRBD2 matching 11 bases. V dropped 0 bases and J dropped 15; count of bases not matched to a gene: 14. The CDR3 contains 16 residues. CDR1 is SGDLS and CDR2 is YYNGEE in the germline V gene. Here the CDR3 DNA reads TGTGCCAGCAGCGTAGCCTTATTACTAGCGGGAGAGGAGGTGTTCTTC. It encodes CASSVALLLAGEEVFF.

The chain carries TRBV5-6 and TRBJ2-7; D is perhaps TRBD1 (5 bases). Germline V gene sequence: CDR1 SGHDT, CDR2 YYEEEE. CDR3 length equals 15 residues. The ends were cut back, 0 bases at V and 3 bases at J, with 13 bases in the middle. The CDR3 DNA reads TGTGCCAGCAGCTTGGAATTTGGGGCCCGCTACGAGCAGTACTTC. Translated, it gives CASSLEFGARYEQYF.

The chain joins TRBV19 to TRBJ2-5, with 10 bases fitting TRBD2. The CDR3 is 17 amino acids. V was clipped by 1 base and J by 5 bases; unmatched bases: 10. CDR1 and CDR2 from the germline V gene are LNHDA and SQIVND (reference sequence). CDR3 loop: CASSIGVSSGSRETQYF. Here the CDR3 DNA reads TGTGCCAGTAGTATAGGCGTTTCTAGCGGGAGCCGGGAGACCCAGTACTTC.

This clone was found once. V usage is TRBV27 and J usage is TRBJ1-2; TRBD1 is a possible D gene (6 bases). The CDR3 sequence is 14 residues long. Trimming removed 4 bases from V and 2 bases from J, with 11 bases in between. In germline, CDR1 is MNHEY, CDR2 SMNVEV (reference sequence). This CDR3 is CASSSYRENYGYTF. The CDR3 DNA is TGTGCCAGCAGTTCATACAGGGAAAACTATGGCTACACCTTC.

The J gene is TRBJ1-2, the V gene TRBV30; D gene unclear. CDR3 length: 11 residues. Trimming shortened V by 2 bases and J by 7 bases, and 8 bases separated the two germline ends. In germline, CDR1 is GTSNPN, CDR2 SVGIG (reference sequence). CDR3 sequence reads: CAWSTRFGYTF. CDR3 nucleotides: TGTGCCTGGAGTACGCGATTTGGCTACACCTTC.

The V gene is TRBV27, the J gene TRBJ1-5; 7 bases match TRBD1. This CDR3 region has 18 residues. Germline V gene data show CDR1 as MNHEY and CDR2 as SMNVEV (reference sequence). With V trimmed by 5 bases and J by 0 bases, 13 bases remained unmatched. The CDR3 DNA reads TGTGCCAGCAGTCGCAGGGGGGATTTCGGGAATAGCAATCAGCCCCAGCATTTT. Its protein is CASSRRGDFGNSNQPQHF.

The chain carries TRBV19 and TRBJ1-3; 7 bases align to TRBD1. V was clipped by 5 bases and J by 0 bases; unmatched bases: 7. CDR3 size: 16 residues. The germline CDR1 and CDR2 sequences are LNHDA and SQIVND (reference sequence). The CDR3 coding sequence is TGTGCCAGTAGTGGGGGACAGATCTTCTCTGGAAACACCATATATTTT. Translation: CASSGGQIFSGNTIYF.

The genes are TRBV2 and TRBJ1-1; unclear D gene. Germline CDR1 is SNHLY and CDR2 is FYNNEI. Trimming removed 6 bases from V and 4 bases from J, with 12 bases in between. This CDR3 contains 13 residues. CDR3 sequence (DNA): TGTGCCAGCAGGATTGAGGGTGGCACTGAAGCTTTCTTT. Residues: CASRIEGGTEAFF.

This rearrangement joins TRBV3-1 (or the pseudogene TRBV3-2) to TRBJ2-6; 11 nucleotides align to TRBD1. The germline gives CDR1 LGHDT, CDR2 YNNKEL (reference sequence). With 6 bases clipped from V and 0 bases from J, the junction kept 22 bases outside the gene matches. The CDR3 runs 23 residues. For the CDR3, the DNA is TGTGCCAGCAGGAGACCCAAGCAGCGGGACAGGGGGTTCTTATACTCTGGGGCCAACGTCCTGACTTTC. It translates to CASRRPKQRDRGFLYSGANVLTF.

The rearrangement joins TRBV18 to TRBJ2-1, with 12 bases that match TRBD2. From germline, CDR1 is KGHSH and CDR2 LQKENI. Trimming removed 6 bases from V and 9 bases from J; junction bases left unmatched: 9. This CDR3 region has 15 residues. The CDR3 sequence: CASSKSTSGSAEQFF. CDR3 in DNA: TGTGCCAGCTCCAAGTCGACTAGCGGGAGTGCTGAGCAGTTCTTC.